Listed below are T cell receptor beta chains from one sample, sequenced in a study of CD8 T cells in ankylosing spondylitis. TCRdb fed the 5' RACE reads into MiXCR, producing one record per CDR3 protein. Of around 23,000 distinct CDR3 sequences listed, around 16% were seen once; the top ten hold around 30%. The sample taken for sequencing was blood. The receptors originated from a male donor with ankylosing spondylitis or in good health (not recorded which). The CDR3 runs from the conserved cysteine through the conserved F or W. D genes are given only for firm matches. Clone size appears in some rows only: once, few, many, or a class for an expanded clone.

CDR3 DNA: TGTGCCAGCAGCTCGACAGCCCGGGGGCAGTTCTTC
CDR3 protein: CASSSTARGQFF
D gene: NA
J gene: TRBJ2-1
clone size: many
V gene: TRBV12-3/TRBV12-4

CDR3 DNA: TGTGCCATCAGTGTGACGGGGCTTACAGATACGCAGTATTTT
CDR3 protein: CAISVTGLTDTQYF
D gene: NA
J gene: TRBJ2-3
clone size: NA
V gene: TRBV10-3

CDR3 DNA: TGCAGTGCTCCCCGGGACAGCTCTGGGGCCAACGTCCTGACTTTC
CDR3 protein: CSAPRDSSGANVLTF
D gene: TRBD1
J gene: TRBJ2-6
clone size: NA
V gene: TRBV20-1

CDR3 DNA: TGCAGCGTTCGGGAGCTCGGGGCTGGAGAGACCCAGTACTTC
CDR3 protein: CSVRELGAGETQYF
D gene: NA
J gene: TRBJ2-5
clone size: many
V gene: TRBV29-1

CDR3 DNA: TGCAGTGCTAGAGTGCCTAGCGGGAGGGTGAATGAGCAGTTCTTC
CDR3 protein: CSARVPSGRVNEQFF
D gene: TRBD2
J gene: TRBJ2-1
clone size: few
V gene: TRBV20-1

CDR3 DNA: TGTGCCAGCAGCCTCCCGGCGGGACAAGGCACCCAAAGGTACTTC
CDR3 protein: CASSLPAGQGTQRYF
D gene: NA
J gene: TRBJ2-7
clone size: few
V gene: TRBV7-9

CDR3 DNA: TGTGCCATCAGTCGGGGTGGGACAGCGAACACCGGGGAGCTGTTTTTT
CDR3 protein: CAISRGGTANTGELFF
D gene: TRBD1
J gene: TRBJ2-2
clone size: many
V gene: TRBV10-3

CDR3 DNA: TGTGCCAGCAGTGAAGATACGAACACAGATACGCAGTATTTT
CDR3 protein: CASSEDTNTDTQYF
D gene: NA
J gene: TRBJ2-3
clone size: NA
V gene: TRBV2

CDR3 DNA: TGTGCCAGCAGCAGGTGGGGAGGGCCCTACAATGAGCAGTTCTTC
CDR3 protein: CASSRWGGPYNEQFF
D gene: TRBD2
J gene: TRBJ2-1
clone size: many
V gene: TRBV7-2

CDR3 DNA: TGCGCCAGCAGCCCGGAGGGGCGTAGCACCGGGGAGCTGTTTTTT
CDR3 protein: CASSPEGRSTGELFF
D gene: NA
J gene: TRBJ2-2
clone size: NA
V gene: TRBV5-1

CDR3 DNA: TGTGCCAGCAGCTTGTCGGAGGGAGGGGTTTGGAATGAGCAGTTCTTC
CDR3 protein: CASSLSEGGVWNEQFF
D gene: TRBD2
J gene: TRBJ2-1
clone size: NA
V gene: TRBV5-6

CDR3 DNA: TGTGCCAGCAGCTTAGTTCGAGACAGGGATAATCAGCCCCAGCATTTT
CDR3 protein: CASSLVRDRDNQPQHF
D gene: TRBD1
J gene: TRBJ1-5
clone size: many
V gene: TRBV7-9

CDR3 DNA: TGTGCCAGCAGCGCCCGGACTAGCGGGAGTCTGTACCGGGAGCTGTTTTTT
CDR3 protein: CASSARTSGSLYRELFF
D gene: TRBD2
J gene: TRBJ2-2
clone size: many
V gene: TRBV7-9

CDR3 DNA: TGTGCCAGCAGCTTAGGGGTAGCGGGAGATACGCAGTATTTT
CDR3 protein: CASSLGVAGDTQYF
D gene: TRBD2
J gene: TRBJ2-3
clone size: many
V gene: TRBV11-2

CDR3 DNA: TGCAGTGCTAGAGGAAGAGATACGCAGTATTTT
CDR3 protein: CSARGRDTQYF
D gene: NA
J gene: TRBJ2-3
clone size: many
V gene: TRBV20-1

CDR3 DNA: TGTGCCAGCAGTGGGTTGAAGGAGCAGTTCTTC
CDR3 protein: CASSGLKEQFF
D gene: NA
J gene: TRBJ2-1
clone size: NA
V gene: TRBV2

CDR3 DNA: TGTGCCATCCGAGGGCCGGGAAGCACAGATACGCAGTATTTT
CDR3 protein: CAIRGPGSTDTQYF
D gene: NA
J gene: TRBJ2-3
clone size: many
V gene: TRBV10-3

CDR3 DNA: TGTGCCAGCAGCCGAAGGGGAAACACCGGGGAGCTGTTTTTT
CDR3 protein: CASSRRGNTGELFF
D gene: NA
J gene: TRBJ2-2
clone size: many
V gene: TRBV11-2

CDR3 DNA: TGTGCCAGCAGATATACAGGGAACACTGAAGCTTTCTTT
CDR3 protein: CASRYTGNTEAFF
D gene: NA
J gene: TRBJ1-1
clone size: NA
V gene: TRBV2

CDR3 DNA: TGTGCCAGCAGCTCCGGCAGGGGATTTGCCGGGGAGCTGTTTTTT
CDR3 protein: CASSSGRGFAGELFF
D gene: NA
J gene: TRBJ2-2
clone size: many
V gene: TRBV7-9

CDR3 DNA: TGCAGCGTTAGGACAGGGTACGGCAATCAGCCCCAGCATTTT
CDR3 protein: CSVRTGYGNQPQHF
D gene: TRBD1
J gene: TRBJ1-5
clone size: many
V gene: TRBV29-1

CDR3 DNA: TGCAGTGCAGAATTTAGCGGTACGCACAATGAGCAGTTCTTC
CDR3 protein: CSAEFSGTHNEQFF
D gene: NA
J gene: TRBJ2-1
clone size: few
V gene: TRBV20-1

CDR3 DNA: TGTGCCATCAGTGAAGAGACTAGCGGGAGTTCGGAGCAGTTCTTC
CDR3 protein: CAISEETSGSSEQFF
D gene: TRBD2
J gene: TRBJ2-1
clone size: NA
V gene: TRBV10-3

CDR3 DNA: TGCAGCGTTGATGGACCAAGATACGAGCAGTACTTC
CDR3 protein: CSVDGPRYEQYF
D gene: NA
J gene: TRBJ2-7
clone size: few
V gene: TRBV29-1

CDR3 DNA: TGTGCCACCAAACGGGAAGGTCCGACAGATACGCAGTATTTT
CDR3 protein: CATKREGPTDTQYF
D gene: NA
J gene: TRBJ2-3
clone size: many
V gene: TRBV24-1

CDR3 DNA: TGTGCCAGCAGCCCCCTGGACAGGGGCCATGGCTACACCTTC
CDR3 protein: CASSPLDRGHGYTF
D gene: TRBD1
J gene: TRBJ1-2
clone size: many
V gene: TRBV3-1

CDR3 DNA: TGTGCCAGCACTTTGGGACTAGCTAGCGGGGAGCTGTTTTTT
CDR3 protein: CASTLGLASGELFF
D gene: TRBD2
J gene: TRBJ2-2
clone size: once
V gene: TRBV2

CDR3 DNA: TGTGCCAGCAGCCTGACAGGGGCAGGACAGCCCCAGCATTTT
CDR3 protein: CASSLTGAGQPQHF
D gene: TRBD1
J gene: TRBJ1-5
clone size: NA
V gene: TRBV6-5

CDR3 DNA: TGTGCCAGCAGCCGGGACAGCCGCTCTGGAAACACCATATATTTT
CDR3 protein: CASSRDSRSGNTIYF
D gene: TRBD1
J gene: TRBJ1-3
clone size: NA
V gene: TRBV6-1

CDR3 DNA: TGCGCCAGCAGCCAAGATTTCGCGGGGGAAGAGACCCAGTACTTC
CDR3 protein: CASSQDFAGEETQYF
D gene: TRBD2
J gene: TRBJ2-5
clone size: NA
V gene: TRBV4-3

CDR3 DNA: TGTGCCAGCAGTTACCGAGGACTAGCGGGAATCTACAATGAGCAGTTCTTC
CDR3 protein: CASSYRGLAGIYNEQFF
D gene: TRBD2
J gene: TRBJ2-1
clone size: NA
V gene: TRBV6-5

CDR3 DNA: TGCAGCCTGGGGAGGAGTTCGGAAGCTTTCTTT
CDR3 protein: CSLGRSSEAFF
D gene: NA
J gene: TRBJ1-1
clone size: NA
V gene: TRBV29-1

CDR3 DNA: TGTGCCAGCAGTCGCCCTCCAGCGAATGAGCAGTTCTTC
CDR3 protein: CASSRPPANEQFF
D gene: NA
J gene: TRBJ2-1
clone size: few
V gene: TRBV6-2/TRBV6-3

CDR3 DNA: TGTGCCAGCAGCTTAATCTGGTCCGGGACGGAGACCCAGTACTTC
CDR3 protein: CASSLIWSGTETQYF
D gene: NA
J gene: TRBJ2-5
clone size: few
V gene: TRBV7-2

CDR3 DNA: TGTGCCAGCGGACCCCAAGGACTAGAGGGGGAGACCCAGTACTTC
CDR3 protein: CASGPQGLEGETQYF
D gene: TRBD2
J gene: TRBJ2-5
clone size: many
V gene: TRBV7-2

CDR3 DNA: TGTGCCAGCAGCGTACCGGGACTAGAGACCTACGAGCAGTACTTC
CDR3 protein: CASSVPGLETYEQYF
D gene: TRBD2
J gene: TRBJ2-7
clone size: NA
V gene: TRBV7-2

CDR3 DNA: TGCAGTGGGGGCCAGCGGGAGGCGGGAAGCACAGATACGCAGTATTTT
CDR3 protein: CSGGQREAGSTDTQYF
D gene: TRBD2
J gene: TRBJ2-3
clone size: few
V gene: TRBV20-1

CDR3 DNA: TGTGCCAGCAGCTTAGGTGGTAGCTACAATGAGCAGTTCTTC
CDR3 protein: CASSLGGSYNEQFF
D gene: NA
J gene: TRBJ2-1
clone size: NA
V gene: TRBV7-2

CDR3 DNA: TGTGCCTGGAGTATAGGGGGCAATGAGCAGTTCTTC
CDR3 protein: CAWSIGGNEQFF
D gene: NA
J gene: TRBJ2-1
clone size: few
V gene: TRBV30

CDR3 DNA: TGCGCCAGCAGCCAGTCCGGGACTAGCGCTACCGGGGAGCTGTTTTTT
CDR3 protein: CASSQSGTSATGELFF
D gene: TRBD2
J gene: TRBJ2-2
clone size: NA
V gene: TRBV4-3

CDR3 DNA: TGTGCCACCAGTGGAGGGTCTAGCGGGGGGGCGGGATACAATGAGCAGTTCTTC
CDR3 protein: CATSGGSSGGAGYNEQFF
D gene: TRBD2
J gene: TRBJ2-1
clone size: many
V gene: TRBV24-1

CDR3 DNA: TGTGCCACCAGCAGAGATTGGGCGGGAGGACTCTACGAGCAGTACTTC
CDR3 protein: CATSRDWAGGLYEQYF
D gene: TRBD2
J gene: TRBJ2-7
clone size: few
V gene: TRBV15

CDR3 DNA: TGTGCCAGCAGTGTGGCGGGAGAGGAAGGTGAGCAGTTCTTC
CDR3 protein: CASSVAGEEGEQFF
D gene: TRBD2
J gene: TRBJ2-1
clone size: NA
V gene: TRBV6-5